This TCR beta chain was obtained from a study of T-cell reconstitution after alpha-beta-depleted transplantation in children. CDR1 DFQATT and CDR2 SNEGSKA come from the germline V gene (reference sequence). The V end was cut by 1 base, the J end by 4 bases, with 4 bases between. The CDR3 loop spans 11 amino acids. Unique molecular identifiers were incorporated into the prepared TCRbeta library. MiXCR was run by TCRdb on the PCR reads, yielding one entry per CDR3 protein. The table includes approximately 980,000 distinct CDR3 sequences, roughly 31% detected once. This clonotype was picked up many times.

This specimen was PBMCs, mostly from graft donor cells, taken 360 days after TCRalphabeta/CD19-depleted stem cell transplant. The sequence was collected from a boy in the first two years of life who had a stem cell transplant for SCID, so the T cells may come from the graft donor. This chain uses TRBV20-1 with TRBJ1-2; D call uncertain. The CDR3 loop is CSARASYGYTF. The CDR3 DNA reads as TGCAGTGCTAGAGCCAGCTATGGCTACACCTTC.